The 8 T cell receptor beta chains listed next were all sequenced from one sample in a study of control samples from healthy donors and cancer patients. Profiled with immunoSEQ multiplex PCR; TCRdb holds only in-frame clones, not every one. This sample has 95,000 to 130,000 clones, with around 91% found just once. Sequencing was carried out using PBMCs. All receptors derive from a woman aged 50 to 65 with colorectal cancer.

CDR3 residues: CASSLQSGSREQYF. For the CDR3, the DNA is TGTGCCAGCAGCTTGCAAAGCGGGAGTCGTGAGCAGTACTTC. This chain connects TRBV7-2 to TRBJ2-7, with 8 bases matching TRBD2. The J segment lost 7 bases and the V segment lost 3 bases, leaving 8 bases of the junction unmatched. Germline loops: CDR1 SGHTA, CDR2 FQGNSA. The CDR3 extends over 14 amino acids.

This clone was seen only a few times. The chain joins TRBV10-3 to TRBJ2-1, with 8 bases that match TRBD2. Germline CDR1 is ENHRY and CDR2 is SYGVKD. This CDR3 has 16 amino acids. Trimming at V came to 4 bases and at J to 4 bases, leaving 9 bases not matched to a gene. CDR3 DNA sequence: TGTGCCATCAGTGGGGGGGGCGGGAGGACTTACAATGAGCAGTTCTTC. Translation gives CAISGGGGRTYNEQFF.

This clone was found once. CDR3 loop: CASSPIAGTGYTEAFF. CDR3 DNA sequence: TGTGCCAGCAGCCCAATTGCGGGGACAGGGTACACTGAAGCTTTCTTT. The chain joins TRBV27 to TRBJ1-1; 9 nucleotides agree with TRBD1. The CDR3 has 16 amino acids. From germline, CDR1 is MNHEY and CDR2 SMNVEV (reference sequence). Germline trimming cut 6 bases from V and 3 bases from J; bases unmatched to any gene: 11.

The genes are TRBV18 and TRBJ1-4; the match to TRBD1 covers 7 bases. V trimming: 3 bases; J trimming: 7 bases; junction bases outside the gene matches: 8. This CDR3 contains 15 residues. Germline CDR1 KGHSH, CDR2 LQKENI. CDR3 nucleotides: TGTGCCAGCTCACCTACAGGGGCCTTACTTGAAAAACTGTTTTTT. Translation gives CASSPTGALLEKLFF.

This clone was counted once. J is TRBJ2-1 and V is TRBV27; 9 nucleotides match TRBD2. The CDR3 sequence is 15 residues long. Germline assignment: CDR1 MNHEY and CDR2 SMNVEV (reference sequence). The V gene end was trimmed by 7 bases and the J gene end by 4 bases; junction bases not matched to a gene: 8. CDR3 region: CASIPLAGAYNEQFF. The CDR3 DNA follows: TGTGCCAGCATTCCGTTAGCGGGAGCTTACAATGAGCAGTTCTTC.

V and J are TRBV9 and TRBJ1-1; possible D gene TRBD1, 5 bases. V lost 3 bases and J 11 bases, leaving 17 bases between the germline ends. The CDR3 covers 13 residues. Germline CDR1 SGDLS, CDR2 YYNGEE. CDR3 in amino acids: CASSAQEGLTAFF. DNA for the CDR3: TGTGCCAGCAGCGCCCAGGAGGGGCTGACGGCTTTCTTT.

Concerning this clone itself: One end of the junction fails to match germline, which may point to a read error. This sample includes further DNA sequences coding for the same CDR3. V usage is TRBV3-1 (or the pseudogene TRBV3-2) and J usage is TRBJ1-2, with D unclear. The CDR3 spans 13 residues. CDR1 and CDR2 (germline): LGHDT, YNNKEL (reference sequence). The CDR3 loop reads CASSQGSGVSYTF. CDR3 nucleotide sequence: TGCGCCAGCAGCCAAGGTTCCGGTGTGAGCTACACCTTC.

The table lists this clone with a few counts. This chain connects TRBV5-1 to TRBJ1-2; 10 bases agree with TRBD1. The CDR3 sequence is 15 residues long. Germline CDR1 SGHRS, CDR2 YFSETQ. The ends lost 2 bases at V and 5 bases at J; junction bases unmatched: 6. CDR3 region: CASSFGTGAPYGYTF. The CDR3 DNA sequence: TGCGCCAGCAGCTTCGGGACAGGGGCACCGTATGGCTACACCTTC. The full variable domain, rest sourced from reference TRBV5-1 and TRBJ1-2, is KAGVTQTPRYLIKTRGQQVTLSCSPISGHRSVSWYQQTPGQGLQFLFEYFSETQRNKGNFPGRFSGRQFSNSRSEMNVSTLELGDSALYLCASSFGTGAPYGYTFGSGTRLTVV.